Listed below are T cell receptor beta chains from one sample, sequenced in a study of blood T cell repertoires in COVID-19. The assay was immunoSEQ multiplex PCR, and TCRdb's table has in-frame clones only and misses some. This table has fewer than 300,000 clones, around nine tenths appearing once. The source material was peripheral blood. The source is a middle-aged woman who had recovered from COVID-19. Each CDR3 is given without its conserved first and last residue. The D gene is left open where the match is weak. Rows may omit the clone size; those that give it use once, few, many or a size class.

CDR3aa: ASSPLGQDDQPQH; d_gene: TRBD1; v_gene: TRBV18; abundance: NA; j_gene: TRBJ1-5
CDR3aa: ASSSGRQTHNSPLH; d_gene: NA; v_gene: TRBV5-4; abundance: NA; j_gene: TRBJ1-6
CDR3aa: ASSIWGGGEETQY; d_gene: NA; v_gene: TRBV19; abundance: NA; j_gene: TRBJ2-5
CDR3aa: ASSLGGNGNQPQH; d_gene: NA; v_gene: TRBV5-1; abundance: NA; j_gene: TRBJ1-5
CDR3aa: ASTTRGAGEKLF; d_gene: NA; v_gene: TRBV6-5; abundance: NA; j_gene: TRBJ1-4
CDR3aa: ASSQDSYTGELF; d_gene: NA; v_gene: TRBV4-3; abundance: NA; j_gene: TRBJ2-2
CDR3aa: ASSRGTAPQETQY; d_gene: NA; v_gene: TRBV11-2; abundance: NA; j_gene: TRBJ2-5
CDR3aa: ASTPFWRVETQY; d_gene: NA; v_gene: TRBV7-9; abundance: NA; j_gene: TRBJ2-5
CDR3aa: ASSPPGQGNYGYT; d_gene: TRBD1; v_gene: TRBV18; abundance: NA; j_gene: TRBJ1-2
CDR3aa: ASSLGPPQEAQY; d_gene: NA; v_gene: TRBV7-8; abundance: NA; j_gene: TRBJ2-5
CDR3aa: AWRGQAGELF; d_gene: TRBD1; v_gene: TRBV30; abundance: NA; j_gene: TRBJ2-2
CDR3aa: APSRAGGPTWGSYEQY; d_gene: NA; v_gene: TRBV21-1; abundance: NA; j_gene: TRBJ2-7
CDR3aa: ATSLPGGGRYTEAF; d_gene: NA; v_gene: TRBV5-8; abundance: NA; j_gene: TRBJ1-1
CDR3aa: ASSLGGGNEQF; d_gene: NA; v_gene: TRBV7-9; abundance: once; j_gene: TRBJ2-1
CDR3aa: ASSGGDQVDYGYT; d_gene: NA; v_gene: TRBV5-4; abundance: NA; j_gene: TRBJ1-2
CDR3aa: ASSGTGGGYEQY; d_gene: TRBD1; v_gene: TRBV5-1; abundance: NA; j_gene: TRBJ2-7
CDR3aa: ASSLPGGTGELF; d_gene: NA; v_gene: TRBV19; abundance: NA; j_gene: TRBJ2-2
CDR3aa: SASGRGSKKLF; d_gene: NA; v_gene: TRBV20-1; abundance: NA; j_gene: TRBJ1-4
CDR3aa: ASSNAGGGPERPQH; d_gene: NA; v_gene: TRBV19; abundance: NA; j_gene: TRBJ1-5
CDR3aa: ASSLGAGEQY; d_gene: NA; v_gene: TRBV11-2; abundance: NA; j_gene: TRBJ2-7
CDR3aa: ASSQTSQGPSTDTQY; d_gene: NA; v_gene: TRBV4-2; abundance: NA; j_gene: TRBJ2-3
CDR3aa: ASSLDRGPGNTIY; d_gene: TRBD1; v_gene: TRBV7-7; abundance: NA; j_gene: TRBJ1-3
CDR3aa: ATMGRDYGYT; d_gene: NA; v_gene: TRBV24-1; abundance: few; j_gene: TRBJ1-2
CDR3aa: ASSPRTSGPSYEQY; d_gene: TRBD2; v_gene: TRBV9; abundance: NA; j_gene: TRBJ2-7
CDR3aa: ASSPKSPLLVGAKNIQY; d_gene: NA; v_gene: TRBV19; abundance: NA; j_gene: TRBJ2-4
CDR3aa: ASSLGLGGVYNEQF; d_gene: TRBD2; v_gene: TRBV11-3; abundance: NA; j_gene: TRBJ2-1
CDR3aa: ASSYSRGAGEQF; d_gene: NA; v_gene: TRBV6-2/TRBV6-3; abundance: NA; j_gene: TRBJ2-1
CDR3aa: ASSLGGLAGGAYNEQF; d_gene: TRBD2; v_gene: TRBV7-2; abundance: NA; j_gene: TRBJ2-1
CDR3aa: ASSYLGQDPYEQY; d_gene: TRBD1; v_gene: TRBV6-2/TRBV6-3; abundance: NA; j_gene: TRBJ2-7
CDR3aa: ASSLRGQPNTEAF; d_gene: TRBD1; v_gene: TRBV4-1; abundance: NA; j_gene: TRBJ1-1
CDR3aa: ASSQGPSGRNLYNEQF; d_gene: TRBD2; v_gene: TRBV19; abundance: NA; j_gene: TRBJ2-1